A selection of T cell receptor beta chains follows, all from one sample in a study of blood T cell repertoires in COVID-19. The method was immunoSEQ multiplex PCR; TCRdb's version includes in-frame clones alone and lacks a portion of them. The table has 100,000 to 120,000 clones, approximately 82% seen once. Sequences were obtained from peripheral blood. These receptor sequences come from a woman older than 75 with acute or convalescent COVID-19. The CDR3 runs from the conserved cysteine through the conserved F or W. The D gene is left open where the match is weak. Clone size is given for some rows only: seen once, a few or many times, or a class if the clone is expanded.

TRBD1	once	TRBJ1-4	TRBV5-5	TGTGCCAGCAGCCCGAGAGGGACAGGGTTTGAAAAACTGTTTTTT	CASSPRGTGFEKLFF
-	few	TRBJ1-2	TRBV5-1	TGCGCCAGCAGCACCGGGACTATCCCCTGGACCTTC	CASSTGTIPWTF
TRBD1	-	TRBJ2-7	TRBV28	TGTGCCAGCAGTTTATCGCCTGGGACAGGGGGCGAGCAGTACTTC	CASSLSPGTGGEQYF
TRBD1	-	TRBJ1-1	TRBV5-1	TGCGCCAGCAGCGCTGACAGGGGTATGAACACTGAAGCTTTCTTT	CASSADRGMNTEAFF
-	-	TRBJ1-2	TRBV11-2	TGTGCCAGCAGCCCGCTTGGTGCGCCCCCTAACTATGGCTACACCTTC	CASSPLGAPPNYGYTF
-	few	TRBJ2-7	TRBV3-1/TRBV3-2	TGTGCCAGCAGCTCCATGTACGAGCAGTACTTC	CASSSMYEQYF
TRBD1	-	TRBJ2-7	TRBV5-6	TGTGCCACCAGCAGGACAGGGTGGGATCAGTACTTC	CATSRTGWDQYF
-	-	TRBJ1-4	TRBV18	TGTGCCAGCTCACCCGCCCAGGGGATCGCGGAAAAACTGTTTTTT	CASSPAQGIAEKLFF
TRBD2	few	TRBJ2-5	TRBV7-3	TGTGCCAGCTCCACAGCGGGGGGGCTTGAGACCCAGTACTTC	CASSTAGGLETQYF
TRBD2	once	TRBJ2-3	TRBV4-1	TGCGCCAGCAGCCAAGGGGCTCTAGCGGGGGATACGCAGTATTTT	CASSQGALAGDTQYF
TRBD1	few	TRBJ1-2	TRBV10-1	TGCGCCAGCAGTGAGGGACAGGGTCGGGTTGACTATGGCTACACCTTC	CASSEGQGRVDYGYTF
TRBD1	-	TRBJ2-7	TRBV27	TGTGCCAGCAGCCCCGTCTTGGGACAGGGGTACGAGCAGTACTTC	CASSPVLGQGYEQYF
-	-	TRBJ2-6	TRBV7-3	TGTGCCAGCAGCTTAAGTTCGCGCCACTCTGGGGCCAACGTCCTGACTTTC	CASSLSSRHSGANVLTF
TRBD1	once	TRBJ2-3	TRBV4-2	TGTGCCAGCAGCCCCGGACAGGGGCCCACAGATACGCAGTATTTT	CASSPGQGPTDTQYF